This passage covers 32 T cell receptor beta chains from one sample sequenced in a study of regulatory T cells in long-lasting Graves disease. Library construction for TCR beta used iRepertoire HTBI primers and Arm-PCR of CDR3 regions. TCRdb re-derived calls from the multiplex PCR reads in MiXCR, one entry per CDR3 protein. Of 350,000 to 450,000 distinct CDR3 sequences listed, less than 25% are singletons. Time point reported: persistent/refractory GD, antithyroid drugs over 5 years with positive TRAb. Following extraction of RNA from PBMCs, that RNA was used to make the TCR library. Sample: peripheral blood mononuclear cells (PBMCs), taken when the disease was refractory, from a patient treated with antithyroid drugs. Receptor source: a female donor with Graves disease.

This clonotype has ten or more counts. V gene TRBV11-3 combines with J gene TRBJ2-2, with TRBD1 as a possible D gene (6 bases). Per germline, CDR1 SGHNT and CDR2 YENEEA. V lost 5 bases to trimming and J lost 1 base, with 20 bases between them. This CDR3 is built from 18 residues. CDR3 protein: CASSPRRTKQGNTGELFF. CDR3 in DNA: TGTGCCAGCAGCCCAAGAAGAACAAAACAGGGGAACACCGGGGAGCTGTTTTTT. Full variable domain (remainder filled in from reference TRBV11-3 and TRBJ2-2): EAGVVQSPRYKIIEKKQPVAFWCNPISGHNTLYWYLQNLGQGPELLIRYENEEAVDDSQLPKDRFSAERLKGVDSTLKIQPAELGDSAVYLCASSPRRTKQGNTGELFFGEGSRLTVL.

This chain uses TRBV28 with TRBJ1-2; D gene uncertain. The CDR3 is 11 amino acids. Deletions cut 5 bases from V and 8 bases from J, with 9 bases between. Germline V gene lookup returns CDR1 MDHEN and CDR2 SYDVKM. CDR3 sequence (DNA): TGTGCCAGCAGTACGGTCGGGGGCTACACCTTC. It is translated as CASSTVGGYTF.

The V call is TRBV6-1, the J call TRBJ1-1, with D unresolved. V lost 5 bases and J lost 4, with 14 bases in between. Germline lookup yields CDR1 MNHNS and CDR2 SASEGT. The CDR3 consists of 14 residues. CDR3 residues: CASSFLGPGTEAFF. The CDR3 DNA is TGTGCCAGCAGTTTCCTAGGACCTGGCACTGAAGCTTTCTTT.

Only a few counts were recorded for this clonotype. The chain carries TRBV29-1 and TRBJ2-2; TRBD2 agrees at 14 bases. The ends lost 5 bases at V and 5 bases at J; junction bases unmatched: 10. CDR1 SQVTM and CDR2 ANQGSEA come from the germline V gene. The CDR3 contains 17 residues. DNA for the CDR3: TGCAGCGTTCTGAGACTAGCGGGAGGGAGATCGACCGGGGAGCTGTTTTTT. Translating gives CSVLRLAGGRSTGELFF.

The table lists this clonotype with a few counts. This sequence joins TRBV10-1 and TRBJ2-7; 9 bases are shared with TRBD1. The CDR3 loop spans 13 amino acids. CDR1 WNHNN and CDR2 SYGVQD come from the germline V gene (reference sequence). The junction had 6 bases not matched to a gene; V was cut back by 10 bases and J by 2 bases. The CDR3 DNA reads TGCGCCATCCCGGACAGGGGACCCTACGAGCAGTACTTC. Translating it yields CAIPDRGPYEQYF.

The chain joins TRBV7-9 to TRBJ2-7, with D possibly matching TRBD2 (6 bases). The germline gives CDR1 SEHNR, CDR2 FQNEAQ (reference sequence). The CDR3 has 14 residues. The V and J ends lost 5 bases and 9 bases respectively, with 20 bases between them. CDR3 bases: TGTGCCAGCAGCACCATTACCTTACTAGCTGCGCAGTACTTC. Its translation: CASSTITLLAAQYF. Full variable domain (outside the CDR3, taken from reference TRBV7-9 and TRBJ2-7): DTGVSQNPRHKITKRGQNVTFRCDPISEHNRLYWYRQTLGQGPEFLTYFQNEAQLEKSRLLSDRFSAERPKGSFSTLEIQRTEQGDSAMYLCASSTITLLAAQYFGPGTRLTVT.

At least ten counts were recorded for this clonotype. The chain carries TRBV11-2 and TRBJ2-5; 8 bases match TRBD1. The CDR3 covers 15 residues. Trimming removed 4 bases from V and 5 bases from J; junction bases left unmatched: 9. Germline V lookup: CDR1 SGHAT, CDR2 FQNNGV. DNA of the CDR3: TGTGCCAGCAGCTCCGGGACAGGCCATGTTGAGACCCAGTACTTC. It specifies CASSSGTGHVETQYF.

The V and J genes are TRBV4-2 and TRBJ2-4; D remains ambiguous. Germline V gene data show CDR1 as LGHNA and CDR2 as YNFKEQ. The CDR3 extends over 15 amino acids. V lost 1 base to trimming and J lost 0 bases, with 7 bases between them. CDR3 in amino acids: CASSQVGLAKNIQYF. For the CDR3, the DNA is TGTGCCAGCAGCCAAGTAGGGCTAGCCAAAAACATTCAGTACTTC.

The DNA for the CDR3 is TGTGCCTGGAGCGGACAGGTAATGAACACTGAAGCTTTCTTT. Amino acids: CAWSGQVMNTEAFF. V gene TRBV30 combines with J gene TRBJ1-1; 7 positions match TRBD1. V lost 3 bases to trimming and J lost 0 bases; unmatched junction nucleotides: 4. The CDR3 covers 14 residues. Germline V CDR1 and CDR2: GTSNPN, SVGIG (reference sequence).

This clonotype has at least ten counts. CDR3: CASSSPGQGSPEAFF. Written as DNA, the CDR3 is TGTGCCAGCAGTTCCCCGGGACAGGGGAGCCCTGAAGCTTTCTTT. This chain uses TRBV6-5 with TRBJ1-1; 10 nucleotides align to TRBD1. The germline V gene encodes CDR1 MNHEY and CDR2 SVGAGI. Trimming at V came to 4 bases and at J to 6 bases, leaving 8 bases not matched to a gene. This CDR3 has 15 amino acids.

The chain is built from TRBV5-1 and TRBJ2-1, with TRBD1 identical over 11 bases. The CDR3 consists of 14 residues. V was clipped by 4 bases and J by 8 bases; unmatched bases: 5. The V gene's germline CDR1 is SGHRS and CDR2 YFSETQ. The CDR3 DNA reads as TGCGCCAGCAGCCGCGGGACAGGGGGTGATGAGCAGTTCTTC. Translating it yields CASSRGTGGDEQFF.

This clonotype has a handful of counts. The rearrangement uses TRBV6-1 and TRBJ1-1, with D unresolved. V lost 6 bases to trimming and J lost 0 bases, with 20 bases between them. CDR1 is MNHNS and CDR2 is SASEGT in the germline V gene. The CDR3 covers 17 residues. In nucleotides, the CDR3 is TGTGCCAGCAGCCCCACTGGGAGGGCTCGGATGAACACTGAAGCTTTCTTT. It specifies CASSPTGRARMNTEAFF.

This clonotype has just a few counts. This chain connects TRBV11-2 to TRBJ2-1, with 7 bases identical to TRBD1. The CDR3 is 15 amino acids. Per germline, CDR1 SGHAT and CDR2 FQNNGV. Unmatched junction bases numbered 7, after V lost 2 bases and J lost 6 bases. The CDR3 DNA is TGTGCCAGCAGCTTATCAGGGGGAGTGGTCAATGAGCAGTTCTTC. Amino acids: CASSLSGGVVNEQFF.

This clonotype appeared many times. The gene calls are TRBV12-3 or TRBV12-4 and TRBJ1-1; TRBD1 matches at 10 bases. After removal of 5 bases from V and 7 bases from J, the junction contained 4 bases not matched to a gene. The CDR3 loop spans 13 amino acids. The chain's CDR3 is CASSRQGASEAFF. DNA for the CDR3: TGTGCCAGCAGTCGACAGGGGGCAAGTGAAGCTTTCTTT.

The genes are TRBV19 and TRBJ2-7; possible D gene TRBD1, 6 bases. From germline, CDR1 is LNHDA and CDR2 SQIVND (reference sequence). This CDR3 contains 14 residues. With 5 bases removed from V and 9 bases from J, the gap between germline ends came to 20 bases. CDR3 sequence (DNA): TGTGCCAGTAGTTCGGCAGGGGCTTCAGGATGGCAGTACTTC. Translated, it gives CASSSAGASGWQYF.

The chain carries TRBV29-1 and TRBJ2-7; 8 bases map to TRBD1. The CDR3 has 13 residues. J lost 2 bases, V lost 6 bases, and 6 bases had no gene match. Germline CDR1 and CDR2: SQVTM and ANQGSEA. CDR3 bases: TGCAGCGTGCCCGGGACAGGAGCCTACGAGCAGTACTTC. Residues: CSVPGTGAYEQYF.

A single count supports this clonotype. It may be a read error: a sequence one base away is much more abundant. Here the CDR3 omits its conserved ending phenylalanine or tryptophan, so a read error is the likely source. The rearrangement links TRBV29-1 to TRBJ2-6; D ambiguous. Germline lookup yields CDR1 SQVTM and CDR2 ANQGSEA. Trimming took 7 bases from V and 4 from J, leaving 11 bases between them. CDR3 length: 13 amino acids. As DNA, the CDR3 is TGCAGCGCCTTGGCGGAAGGGGCCAACGTCCTGACTCTC. Translated, it gives CSALAEGANVLTL.

At least ten counts were recorded for this clonotype. The chain is built from TRBV6-5 and TRBJ1-5, with D hard to call. V lost 4 bases, J lost 5 bases, and 24 bases lay in between. CDR3 length: 18 residues. Germline CDR1 and CDR2: MNHEY and SVGAGI. In DNA, the CDR3 is TGTGCCAGCAGTTGGGGAAAGGCAGGATCCGTGGGAGATCAGCCCCAGCATTTT. Amino acids: CASSWGKAGSVGDQPQHF.

There are a few counts of this clonotype. The chain couples TRBV14 to TRBJ1-1, with TRBD1 matching 7 bases. V trimming: 2 bases; J trimming: 1 base; junction bases outside the gene matches: 4. From germline, CDR1 is SGHDN and CDR2 FVKESK. This CDR3 is 15 amino acids long. This chain's CDR3 is CASSQLDRENTEAFF. The CDR3 DNA is TGTGCCAGCAGCCAACTAGACAGGGAGAACACTGAAGCTTTCTTT.

The rearrangement links TRBV4-1 to TRBJ2-5; the match to TRBD1 covers 8 bases. The CDR3 spans 17 residues. Germline V CDR1 and CDR2: MGHRA, YSYEKL. The junction had 14 bases not matched to a gene; V was cut back by 4 bases and J by 4 bases. For the CDR3, the DNA is TGCGCCAGCAGCCTAGGGACAGGATCGATCCTCACAGAGACCCAGTACTTC. The encoded protein is CASSLGTGSILTETQYF.

Ten or more counts support this clonotype. This chain uses TRBV11-1 with TRBJ1-4; D is uncertain. Germline V CDR1 and CDR2: SGHAT, FQDESV (reference sequence). Between the trimmed V and J ends, which lost 2 bases and 3 bases, there was a span of 7 bases. The CDR3 is made up of 14 amino acids. As DNA, the CDR3 is TGTGCCAGCAGCTTATCCGGGGCTAATGAAAAACTGTTTTTT. As protein: CASSLSGANEKLFF.

This clonotype was seen more than once but under ten times. V and J are TRBV27 and TRBJ2-1; D call uncertain. Germline CDR1 MNHEY, CDR2 SMNVEV (reference sequence). The CDR3 is 11 amino acids. V lost 6 bases to trimming and J lost 10 bases, with 10 bases between them. CDR3 region: CASRLIGEQFF. For the CDR3, the DNA is TGTGCCAGCAGATTAATTGGAGAGCAGTTCTTC.

V is TRBV12-3 or TRBV12-4 and J is TRBJ1-5, with 7 positions matching TRBD1. Unmatched junction bases numbered 9, after V lost 4 bases and J lost 3 bases. The CDR3 sequence is 16 residues long. CDR3 residues: CASSSTRDRVNQPQHF. In DNA form, the CDR3 reads TGTGCCAGCAGTTCCACCCGGGACAGAGTCAATCAGCCCCAGCATTTT.

This clonotype came up a few times. This chain uses TRBV2 with TRBJ2-1; TRBD2 is a possible D gene (6 bases). CDR3 length: 14 amino acids. Trimming removed 6 bases from V and 7 bases from J, with 16 bases in between. In germline, CDR1 is SNHLY, CDR2 FYNNEI. The CDR3 DNA is TGTGCCAGCAGGGATAGCGGAATGTCAAATGAGCAGTTCTTC. Its protein product is CASRDSGMSNEQFF.

The chain links TRBV11-2 to TRBJ1-1; tentative D call: TRBD1 (5 bases). The CDR3 totals 15 residues. Germline values: CDR1 SGHAT, CDR2 FQNNGV. V lost 3 bases to trimming and J lost 8 bases, with 19 bases between them. CDR3: CASSLVGGAGSEAFF. CDR3 coding DNA: TGTGCCAGCAGCTTGGTAGGCGGGGCAGGGTCAGAAGCTTTCTTT.

This clonotype was counted a few times. The CDR3 reads CATSDPGPRGGRETQYF. DNA for the CDR3: TGTGCCACCAGTGACCCCGGCCCCCGGGGCGGAAGGGAGACCCAGTACTTC. This chain joins TRBV24-1 and TRBJ2-5; D tentatively reads TRBD1 or TRBD2 (5 bases each). This CDR3 has 17 amino acids. The V end was cut by 4 bases, the J end by 5 bases, with 22 bases between. The germline V gene encodes CDR1 KGHDR and CDR2 SFDVKD.

This clonotype was picked up one time. The chain recombines TRBV19 with TRBJ1-5, with D unresolved. Trimming removed 4 bases from V and 2 bases from J, with 15 bases in between. Looked up from germline, CDR1 is LNHDA and CDR2 is SQIVND (reference sequence). This CDR3 has 16 residues. The CDR3 DNA is TGTGCCAGTAGTACCAAACCCCGGTCGGGCAATCAGCCCCAGCATTTT. It is translated as CASSTKPRSGNQPQHF.

This clonotype was seen repeatedly, ten times or more. The rearrangement links TRBV30 to TRBJ1-1; the D is unclear. The CDR3 covers 15 residues. Trimming cost V 0 bases and J 0 bases, with 11 bases left between them. Germline-derived CDR1 and CDR2 are GTSNPN and SVGIG (reference sequence). CDR3 in amino acids: CAWSVLGHMNTEAFF. DNA of the CDR3: TGTGCCTGGAGTGTACTCGGCCACATGAACACTGAAGCTTTCTTT.

In its sample, this clonotype was seen a few times. The V call is TRBV6-1, the J call TRBJ2-7; D gene unclear. Trimming stripped 6 bases from V and 0 bases from J, with 12 bases between. Germline CDR1 and CDR2: MNHNS and SASEGT. The CDR3 contains 14 residues. CDR3 DNA: TGTGCCAGCAGGTCTAGGGTTAGCTCCTACGAGCAGTACTTC. Its protein product is CASRSRVSSYEQYF.

This clonotype was seen repeatedly, ten times or more. The chain has TRBV7-2 and TRBJ1-2; D remains ambiguous. The germline V gene encodes CDR1 SGHTA and CDR2 FQGNSA. The CDR3 loop spans 15 amino acids. The V gene lost 1 base and the J gene lost 4 bases, with 13 bases spanning the gap. The CDR3 sequence is CASSLGNSDIYGYTF. The CDR3 coding sequence is TGTGCCAGCAGCTTAGGTAACAGCGATATCTATGGCTACACCTTC.

This clonotype occurred many times. The gene calls are TRBV5-1 and TRBJ1-1; D is possibly TRBD1 (6 bases). The CDR3 runs 13 residues. V was cut by 7 bases and J by 0 bases, with 10 bases left in between. The germline CDR1 and CDR2 sequences are SGHRS and YFSETQ. CDR3 loop: CASSDSMNTEAFF. CDR3 bases: TGCGCCAGCTCGGACAGCATGAACACTGAAGCTTTCTTT.

The chain uses TRBV7-9 and TRBJ1-4; perhaps TRBD1 as D (5 bases). Germline V gives CDR1 SEHNR, CDR2 FQNEAQ (reference sequence). The CDR3 extends over 13 amino acids. Between the trimmed V and J ends, which lost 1 base and 12 bases, there was a span of 12 bases. The CDR3 DNA is TGTGCCAGCAGCTTAGATCGTTGGGACGAACTGTTTTTT. It specifies CASSLDRWDELFF. The complete variable domain, with remaining parts taken from reference TRBV7-9 and TRBJ1-4, reads DTGVSQNPRHKITKRGQNVTFRCDPISEHNRLYWYRQTLGQGPEFLTYFQNEAQLEKSRLLSDRFSAERPKGSFSTLEIQRTEQGDSAMYLCASSLDRWDELFFGSGTQLSVL.